Listed below are T cell receptor beta chains from one sample, sequenced in a study of cytomegalovirus exposure and HLA in healthy donors. The assay was immunoSEQ multiplex PCR, and TCRdb's table has in-frame clones only and misses some. The sample includes 150,000 to 200,000 clones, approximately 62% of them seen just once. The sequenced material came from PBMCs. These receptors originate from a man over 45 in good health and CMV-seronegative. The CDR3 runs from the conserved cysteine through the conserved F or W. The D gene is left open where the match is weak. Size values are once, few and many counts, or a class for expanded clones, and some rows have none.

>TRBD1|NA|TRBV2|TRBJ1-4
TGTGCCAGCAGTTTTACAGGGGTGACTAATGAAAAACTGTTTTTT
CASSFTGVTNEKLFF
>NA|NA|TRBV5-4|TRBJ2-7
TGTGCCAGCAGCTCGGACTTGAATTCCTACGAGCAGTACTTC
CASSSDLNSYEQYF
>TRBD1|NA|TRBV5-1|TRBJ2-5
TGCGCCAGCAGCGCCGGACAGGGCCACCAAGAGACCCAGTACTTC
CASSAGQGHQETQYF
>NA|NA|TRBV2|TRBJ1-1
TGTGCCAGCATCACAGAGGACTGGAACACTGAAGCTTTCTTT
CASITEDWNTEAFF
>NA|NA|TRBV7-9|TRBJ1-1
TGTGCCAGCAGCTTATCAGGGAACACTGAAGCTTTCTTT
CASSLSGNTEAFF
>TRBD1|NA|TRBV19|TRBJ2-3
TGTGCCAGTAGTATCGGGGACAGGGGCACAGATACGCAGTATTTT
CASSIGDRGTDTQYF
>TRBD1|NA|TRBV18|TRBJ2-2
TGTGCCAGCTCGACCAGGGTCGGCAGGGGGCTTTCCGGGGAGCTGTTTTTT
CASSTRVGRGLSGELFF
>NA|few|TRBV15|TRBJ2-7
TGTGCCACCAGCAGAGATCAGGGTTCCTACGAGCAGTACTTC
CATSRDQGSYEQYF
>TRBD1|NA|TRBV2|TRBJ1-5
TGTGCCAGCACGGGACAGCCTTTCTACCCCCAGCATTTT
CASTGQPFYPQHF
>TRBD1|NA|TRBV2|TRBJ1-3
TGTGCCAGCTCCGGGACAGGGATGTTGAAGGGAAACACCATATATTTT
CASSGTGMLKGNTIYF
>TRBD1|NA|TRBV6-1|TRBJ2-7
TGTGCCAGCAGCCCTGACAGGGTATCCTACGAGCAGTACTTC
CASSPDRVSYEQYF
>TRBD2|NA|TRBV7-2|TRBJ2-1
TGTGCCAGCAGCTTACGACTAGCGGGGCTAGCTCGGTACAATGAGCAGTTCTTC
CASSLRLAGLARYNEQFF
>NA|few|TRBV7-9|TRBJ2-7
TGTGCCAGCAGCCCCTGGAAGGGGACCTACGAGCAGTACTTC
CASSPWKGTYEQYF
>NA|NA|TRBV19|TRBJ2-7
TGTGCCAGTAGTATTGATACAGGGTACTACGAGCAGTACTTC
CASSIDTGYYEQYF
>NA|few|TRBV4-2|TRBJ1-1
TGTGCCAGCAGCCAAGATTTGGGAGGGCGAAACACTGAAGCTTTCTTT
CASSQDLGGRNTEAFF
>NA|NA|TRBV2|TRBJ2-3
TGTGCCAGCGAGCGAGGGGGGGGAACAGATACGCAGTATTTT
CASERGGGTDTQYF
>NA|NA|TRBV5-1|TRBJ2-7
TGCGCCAGCAGCTCCGACCCCCAGGGGCGCGAGCAGTACTTC
CASSSDPQGREQYF
>TRBD2|NA|TRBV2|TRBJ2-5
TGTGCCAGCAGTGTGGACGGGGGGGCTGAGACCCAGTACTTC
CASSVDGGAETQYF
>TRBD1|few|TRBV25-1|TRBJ1-6
TGTGCCAGCAGGGGGGACAGGGGGGGTTTTGGTAATTCACCCCTCCACTTT
CASRGDRGGFGNSPLHF
>TRBD1|NA|TRBV2|TRBJ1-6
TGTGCCAGCGACAGGGGGCCGGGGTCACCCCTCCACTTT
CASDRGPGSPLHF
>NA|once|TRBV7-3|TRBJ1-2
TGTGCCAGCAGCTTAGGAGGGGGGGCTGCCTATGGCTACACCTTC
CASSLGGGAAYGYTF
>NA|NA|TRBV5-4|TRBJ2-7
TGTGCCAGCAGCCCAAACAGCTACGAGCAGTACTTC
CASSPNSYEQYF
>NA|NA|TRBV19|TRBJ2-7
TGTGCCAGTAGTACTCTCGGAGGGTTCAACGAGCAGTACTTC
CASSTLGGFNEQYF
>NA|NA|TRBV29-1|TRBJ2-1
TGCAGCGTACGGAACAGGGAAAGAAACAATGAGCAGTTCTTC
CSVRNRERNNEQFF
>NA|few|TRBV28|TRBJ2-7
TGTGCCAGCAGTTTTAGCCCGACGACAGTTTCCTACGAGCAGTACTTC
CASSFSPTTVSYEQYF
>NA|NA|TRBV5-4|TRBJ2-5
TGTGCCAGCAGCTTGGTGCCAGAGGGTATCGGGACCCAGTACTTC
CASSLVPEGIGTQYF
>NA|few|TRBV11-2|TRBJ1-5
TGTGCCAGCAGCCCTACAGGGTCTAATCAGCCCCAGCATTTT
CASSPTGSNQPQHF
>TRBD1|NA|TRBV7-9|TRBJ2-1
TGTGCCAGCAGCTTTTCCAGGGGGCCATACAATGAGCAGTTCTTC
CASSFSRGPYNEQFF
>NA|NA|TRBV10-1|TRBJ2-1
TGCGCCAGCAGTGAAGACAGGCCCAATGAGCAGTTCTTC
CASSEDRPNEQFF
>NA|few|TRBV4-3|TRBJ1-5
TGCGCCAGCAGCCAGTTTTCTCCGGGATCTGGGCAGCCCCAGCATTTT
CASSQFSPGSGQPQHF
>NA|NA|TRBV7-9|TRBJ2-2
TGTGCCAGCAGCTTAGAGGGGGTCCGAACCGGGGAGCTGTTTTTT
CASSLEGVRTGELFF
>TRBD2|once|TRBV6-5|TRBJ2-1
TGTGCCAGCAGGGTGACTAGCGGGGGGTCCCCTGAGCAGTTCTTC
CASRVTSGGSPEQFF
>TRBD1|NA|TRBV9|TRBJ2-3
TGTGCCAGCAGTGTAGTAGGGGGCCCCACAGATACGCAGTATTTT
CASSVVGGPTDTQYF
>NA|few|TRBV7-9|TRBJ2-2
TGTGCCAGCAGCTTGGTACTTAACACCGGGGAGCTGTTTTTT
CASSLVLNTGELFF
>TRBD1|NA|TRBV28|TRBJ2-4
TGTGCCACGTACAGGGGGCTAGGCGGGTTAGCCAAAAACATTCAGTACTTC
CATYRGLGGLAKNIQYF
>NA|NA|TRBV18|TRBJ1-2
TGTGCCAGCTCCCAAGGGCAGGGGAACTATGGCTACACCTTC
CASSQGQGNYGYTF
>NA|NA|TRBV28|TRBJ2-7
TGTGCCAGCAGTCCCTGGGACATCGAAGGCCACGAGCAGTACTTC
CASSPWDIEGHEQYF
>TRBD1|NA|TRBV28|TRBJ1-6
TGTGCCACCGGGACAGCGCATTCACCCCTCCACTTT
CATGTAHSPLHF
>NA|NA|TRBV19|TRBJ1-5
TGTGCCAGTAGTCTGAATACCGGGTCCAATCAGCCCCAGCATTTT
CASSLNTGSNQPQHF
>TRBD2|NA|TRBV5-1|TRBJ2-3
TGCGCCAGCAGCTTGGCGGCGGGGGGGCCTAGAGATACGCAGTATTTT
CASSLAAGGPRDTQYF
>NA|NA|TRBV6-4|TRBJ1-4
TGTGCCAGCAGCGTGACAGACGCAACTAATGAAAAACTGTTTTTT
CASSVTDATNEKLFF
>TRBD1|few|TRBV7-2|TRBJ2-7
TGTGCCAGCAGCCCAGCCGGGACAGGGGCGGCTATTGAGCAGTACTTC
CASSPAGTGAAIEQYF
>NA|NA|TRBV7-2|TRBJ2-5
TGTGCCAGCAGCATTTCCGGGACTGACCAAGAGACCCAGTACTTC
CASSISGTDQETQYF
>TRBD1|NA|TRBV5-1|TRBJ1-6
TGCGCCAGCAGCGACGGACAGGGGGAGAATTCACCCCTCCACTTT
CASSDGQGENSPLHF
>TRBD1|NA|TRBV19|TRBJ2-1
TGTGCCAGTAGTCTCCAGGACAGGCTCTCCTACAATGAGCAGTTCTTC
CASSLQDRLSYNEQFF
>NA|NA|TRBV4-1|TRBJ1-1
TGCGCCAGCAGCCAAATGGCGCCATGGGCATCAAACACTGAAGCTTTCTTT
CASSQMAPWASNTEAFF
>TRBD2|NA|TRBV23-1|TRBJ2-7
TGCGCCAGCACGGAAACCGGGACTAGCGGGGGCGACAGCTCCTACGAGCAGTACTTC
CASTETGTSGGDSSYEQYF
>TRBD2|NA|TRBV11-2|TRBJ2-5
TGTGCCAGCAGCCCTCGACTAGCGGGGGCCCAAGAGACCCAGTACTTC
CASSPRLAGAQETQYF
>TRBD2|NA|TRBV7-7|TRBJ2-5
TGTGCTAGCACCGCGGGGGGGGCTGCGGAGACCCAGTACTTC
CASTAGGAAETQYF